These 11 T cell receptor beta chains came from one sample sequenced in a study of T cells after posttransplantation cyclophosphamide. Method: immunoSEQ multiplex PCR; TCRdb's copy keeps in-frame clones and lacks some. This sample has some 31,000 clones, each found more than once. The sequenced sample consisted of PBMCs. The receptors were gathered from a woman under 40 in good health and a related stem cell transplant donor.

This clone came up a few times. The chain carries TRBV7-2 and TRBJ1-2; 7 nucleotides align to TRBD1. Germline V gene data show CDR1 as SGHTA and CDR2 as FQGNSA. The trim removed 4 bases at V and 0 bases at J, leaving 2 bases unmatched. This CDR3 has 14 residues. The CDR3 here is CASSWDRANYGYTF. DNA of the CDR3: TGTGCCAGCAGCTGGGACAGAGCTAACTATGGCTACACCTTC.

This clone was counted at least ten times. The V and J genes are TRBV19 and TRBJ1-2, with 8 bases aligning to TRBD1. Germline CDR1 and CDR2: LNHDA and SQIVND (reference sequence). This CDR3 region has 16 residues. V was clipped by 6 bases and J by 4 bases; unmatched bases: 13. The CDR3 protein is CASSPTGVLNVYGYTF. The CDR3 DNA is TGTGCCAGTAGCCCGACAGGGGTTCTGAACGTCTATGGCTACACCTTC.

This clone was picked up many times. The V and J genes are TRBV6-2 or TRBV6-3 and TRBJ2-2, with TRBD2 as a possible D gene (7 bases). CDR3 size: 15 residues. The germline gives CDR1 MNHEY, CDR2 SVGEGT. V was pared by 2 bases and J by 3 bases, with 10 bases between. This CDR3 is CASSYGGADTGELFF. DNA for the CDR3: TGTGCCAGCAGTTACGGGGGGGCCGACACCGGGGAGCTGTTTTTT.

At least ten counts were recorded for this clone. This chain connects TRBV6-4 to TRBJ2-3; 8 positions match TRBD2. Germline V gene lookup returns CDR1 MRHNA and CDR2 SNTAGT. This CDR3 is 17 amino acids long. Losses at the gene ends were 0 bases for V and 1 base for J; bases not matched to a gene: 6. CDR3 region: CASSDSATAGGTDTQYF. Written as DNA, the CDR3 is TGTGCCAGCAGTGACTCCGCAACAGCGGGGGGCACAGATACGCAGTATTTT.

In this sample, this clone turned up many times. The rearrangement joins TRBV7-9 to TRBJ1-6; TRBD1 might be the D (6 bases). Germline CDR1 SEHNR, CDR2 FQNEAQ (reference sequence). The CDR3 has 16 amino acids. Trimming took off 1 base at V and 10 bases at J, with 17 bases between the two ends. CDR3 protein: CASSLVPGTTGSPLHF. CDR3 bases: TGTGCCAGCAGCTTAGTACCCGGGACAACGGGGTCACCCCTCCACTTT.

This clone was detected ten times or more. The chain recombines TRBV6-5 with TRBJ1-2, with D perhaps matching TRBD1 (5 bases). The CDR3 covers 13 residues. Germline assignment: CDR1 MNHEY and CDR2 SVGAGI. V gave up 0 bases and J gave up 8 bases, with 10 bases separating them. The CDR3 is CASSYSSGRGYTF. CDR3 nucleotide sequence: TGTGCCAGCAGTTACTCGTCAGGGAGAGGCTACACCTTC.

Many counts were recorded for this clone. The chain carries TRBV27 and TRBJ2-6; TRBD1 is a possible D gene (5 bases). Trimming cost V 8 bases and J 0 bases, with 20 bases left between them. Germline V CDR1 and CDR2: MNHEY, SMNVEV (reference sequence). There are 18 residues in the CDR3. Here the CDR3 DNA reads TGTGCCAGCGGAGTTGGTCCAGGGTCGGACTCTGGGGCCAACGTCCTGACTTTC. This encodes CASGVGPGSDSGANVLTF.

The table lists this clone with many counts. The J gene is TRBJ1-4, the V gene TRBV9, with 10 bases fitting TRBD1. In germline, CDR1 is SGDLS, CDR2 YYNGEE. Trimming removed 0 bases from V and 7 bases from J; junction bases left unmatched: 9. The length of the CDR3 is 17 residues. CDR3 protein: CASSVGLSGQGSEKLFF. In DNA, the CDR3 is TGTGCCAGCAGCGTAGGACTCTCGGGACAGGGGAGTGAAAAACTGTTTTTT.

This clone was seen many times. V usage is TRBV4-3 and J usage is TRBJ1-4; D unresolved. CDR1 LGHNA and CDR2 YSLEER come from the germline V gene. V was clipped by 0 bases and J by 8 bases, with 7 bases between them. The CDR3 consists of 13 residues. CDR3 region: CASSQDYPEKLFF. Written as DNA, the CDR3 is TGCGCCAGCAGCCAAGATTATCCCGAAAAACTGTTTTTT.

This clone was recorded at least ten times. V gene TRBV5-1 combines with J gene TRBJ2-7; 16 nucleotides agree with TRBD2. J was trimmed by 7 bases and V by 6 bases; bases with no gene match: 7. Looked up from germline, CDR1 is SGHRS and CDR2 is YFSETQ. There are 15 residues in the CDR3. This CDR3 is CASTGLAGGPGEQYF. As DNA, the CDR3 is TGCGCCAGCACGGGACTAGCGGGGGGGCCGGGTGAGCAGTACTTC.

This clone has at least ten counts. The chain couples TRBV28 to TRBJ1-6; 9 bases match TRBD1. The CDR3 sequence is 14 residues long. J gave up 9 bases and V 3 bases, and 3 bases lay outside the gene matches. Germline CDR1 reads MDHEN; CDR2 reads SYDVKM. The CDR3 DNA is TGTGCCAGCAGTTTGACAGGGGGAAGTTCACCCCTCCACTTT. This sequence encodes CASSLTGGSSPLHF.